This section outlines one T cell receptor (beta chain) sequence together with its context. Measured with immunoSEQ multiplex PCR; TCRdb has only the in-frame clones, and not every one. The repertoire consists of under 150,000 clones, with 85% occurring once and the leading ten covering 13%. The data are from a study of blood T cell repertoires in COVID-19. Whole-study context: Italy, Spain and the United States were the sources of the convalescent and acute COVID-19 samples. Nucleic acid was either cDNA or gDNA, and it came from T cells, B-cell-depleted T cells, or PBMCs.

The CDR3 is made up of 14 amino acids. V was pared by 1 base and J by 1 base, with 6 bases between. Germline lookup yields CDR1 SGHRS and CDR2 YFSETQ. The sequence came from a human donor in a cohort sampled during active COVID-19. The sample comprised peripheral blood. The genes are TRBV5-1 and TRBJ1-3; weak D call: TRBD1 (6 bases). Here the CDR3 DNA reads TGCGCCAGCAGCTTGACAGGGTCTGGAAACACCATATATTTT. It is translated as CASSLTGSGNTIYF.